These 9 T cell receptor beta chains originate from one sample sequenced in a study of identifying expanded T cells in peripheral blood. Data came from immunoSEQ multiplex PCR; TCRdb stores just in-frame clones and leaves some out. The table lists tens of thousands of clones, approximately 85% of them singletons. Sequences were obtained from blood. These receptors were collected from a person aged 18 to 70 in good health.

This clone is a singleton in its sample. V and J are TRBV12-5 and TRBJ2-2; tentative D call: TRBD1 (5 bases). Germline loops: CDR1 LGHNT, CDR2 FRNRAP. The V and J ends lost 7 bases and 2 bases respectively, with 11 bases between them. CDR3 length equals 14 residues. The DNA of the CDR3 is TGTGCTAGTGTCAAAGGGGTTAACACCGGGGAGCTGTTTTTT. It codes for CASVKGVNTGELFF.

The CDR3 nucleotides are TGCGCCAGCAGCGCCCCTAAGCGGGACAACGAGCAGTACTTC. Its protein is CASSAPKRDNEQYF. The rearrangement uses TRBV5-1 and TRBJ2-5, with D possibly being TRBD2 (7 bases). Judging by the DNA end, TRBJ2-7 fits better; the J call may be wrong. The germline V gene encodes CDR1 SGHRS and CDR2 YFSETQ. The CDR3 has 14 residues.

The genes are TRBV2 and TRBJ1-6, with D possibly being TRBD1 (5 bases). Germline assignment: CDR1 SNHLY and CDR2 FYNNEI. V dropped 3 bases and J dropped 7 bases, with 16 bases sitting between them. This CDR3 has 16 amino acids. In DNA, the CDR3 is TGTGCCAGCAGTGACGGGGCCCCTACTCTCAATTCACCCCTCCACTTT. It translates to CASSDGAPTLNSPLHF.

The chain recombines TRBV27 with TRBJ2-7, with 7 bases aligning to TRBD2. Trimming took 6 bases from V and 4 from J; bases not matched to a gene: 6. The CDR3 is made up of 13 amino acids. From germline, CDR1 is MNHEY and CDR2 SMNVEV (reference sequence). CDR3 in DNA: TGTGCCAGCAGCCCAAAGGGAGGGTACGAGCAGTACTTC. Its protein is CASSPKGGYEQYF.

The V and J genes are TRBV9 and TRBJ1-3; TRBD1 aligns across 10 bases. Trimming at V came to 4 bases and at J to 8 bases, leaving 9 bases not matched to a gene. The CDR3 sequence is 15 residues long. Germline loops: CDR1 SGDLS, CDR2 YYNGEE. The CDR3 here is CASSNTGTGEDTIYF. The CDR3 nucleotides read TGTGCCAGCAGCAACACCGGGACAGGGGAGGACACCATATATTTT.

This clone came up once. The chain carries TRBV11-3 and TRBJ2-1, with a tentative D call TRBD1 (5 bases). Per germline, CDR1 SGHNT and CDR2 YENEEA. Trimming took 5 bases from V and 10 from J, leaving 18 bases between them. This CDR3 has 14 amino acids. The CDR3 here is CASSPPPDSYEQFF. The CDR3 nucleotides are TGTGCCAGCAGCCCACCGCCCGACAGCTACGAGCAGTTCTTC.

V and J are TRBV7-2 and TRBJ2-5; TRBD2 matches at 7 bases. The length of the CDR3 is 15 residues. Germline loops: CDR1 SGHTA, CDR2 FQGNSA. V dropped 0 bases and J dropped 4; count of bases not matched to a gene: 5. CDR3 protein: CASSLAGGSSETQYF. CDR3 in DNA: TGTGCCAGCAGCTTAGCGGGGGGGTCCTCAGAGACCCAGTACTTC.

The rearrangement links TRBV9 to TRBJ1-1; 11 bases are shared with TRBD1. The V gene end was trimmed by 3 bases and the J gene end by 5 bases; junction bases not matched to a gene: 6. From germline, CDR1 is SGDLS and CDR2 YYNGEE. The CDR3 is made up of 15 amino acids. In nucleotides, the CDR3 is TGTGCCAGCAGCGAGAGTGGACAGGGGGCGACTGAAGCTTTCTTT. This translates into CASSESGQGATEAFF.

The chain is built from TRBV19 and TRBJ1-2; D is undetermined. The V and J ends lost 6 bases and 4 bases respectively, with 9 bases between them. The CDR3 covers 12 residues. Germline CDR1 reads LNHDA; CDR2 reads SQIVND (reference sequence). This CDR3 reads CASRGGSYGYTF. As DNA, the CDR3 is TGTGCCAGTAGGGGCGGTTCCTATGGCTACACCTTC.